This T cell receptor beta chain was found in a study of T cell changes during pregnancy in multiple sclerosis (dated by TCRdb to 2018 to 2020). Background on the whole study: In women with multiple sclerosis, the researchers looked at how the T cell repertoire shifted as pregnancy progressed.

Cut back by 5 bases and 2 bases, the V and J ends lie 14 bases apart. The CDR3 runs 15 residues from the cysteine to the phenylalanine. Solely the CDR3 DNA is kept, with 45 bases framed from the first base. From the germline V gene, CDR1 is MRHNA and CDR2 is SNTAGT. To prepare the library, the immunoSEQ multiplex PCR assay was applied. Drawn from immuneACCESS, this table holds only the in-frame rearrangements with V and J called that TCRdb kept. Clones are partly lost; checked studies trace under half to an unresolved V gene and leave the rest unexplained. The sample table contains around 23,000 clones; only one count was recorded for about 92% of them. Of the sample, 9.4% is held by the ten largest clones. This clone was observed a single time. Its antigen remains undetermined. Base qualities are not recorded, but no much larger clone differs from it by a single base. Other nucleotide sequences from this sample produce the same CDR3.

The chain employs TRBV6-4 and TRBJ2-3, and the D gene may be TRBD2, 5 bases matching. The sequencing here drew on CD8+ T cells from peripheral blood mononuclear cells, taken in the third trimester of pregnancy. The receptor was isolated from a female donor in good health, enrolled as a control in a pregnancy study. The sequence in DNA is TGTGCCAGCAGTATGGGAGTGAGGGCCACAGATACGCAGTATTTT. Its protein product is CASSMGVRATDTQYF.